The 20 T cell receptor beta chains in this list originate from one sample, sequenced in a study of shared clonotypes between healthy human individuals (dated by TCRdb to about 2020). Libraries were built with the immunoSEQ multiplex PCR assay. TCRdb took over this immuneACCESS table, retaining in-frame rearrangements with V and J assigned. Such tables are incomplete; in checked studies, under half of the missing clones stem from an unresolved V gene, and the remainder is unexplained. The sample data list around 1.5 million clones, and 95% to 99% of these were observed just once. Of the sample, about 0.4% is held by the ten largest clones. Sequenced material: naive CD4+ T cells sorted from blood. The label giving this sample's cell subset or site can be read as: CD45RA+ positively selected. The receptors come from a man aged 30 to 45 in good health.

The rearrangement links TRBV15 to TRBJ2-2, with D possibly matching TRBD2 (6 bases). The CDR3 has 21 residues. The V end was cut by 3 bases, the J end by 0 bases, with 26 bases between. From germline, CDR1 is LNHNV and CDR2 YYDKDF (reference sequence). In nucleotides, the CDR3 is TGTGCCACCAGCAGGATCACATTGAAAGGGACTCTCAACTCGAACACCGGGGAGCTGTTTTTT. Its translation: CATSRITLKGTLNSNTGELFF.

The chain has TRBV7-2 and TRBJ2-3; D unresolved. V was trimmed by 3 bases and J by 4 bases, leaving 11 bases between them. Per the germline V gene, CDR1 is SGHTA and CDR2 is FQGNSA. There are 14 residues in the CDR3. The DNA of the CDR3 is TGTGCCAGCAGCTTTCGGTTAGGATCAGATACGCAGTATTTT. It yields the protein CASSFRLGSDTQYF.

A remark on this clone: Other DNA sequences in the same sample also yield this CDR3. The chain's CDR3 is CATSRDRTEAFF. The CDR3 coding sequence is TGTGCCACCAGCAGAGATCGGACTGAAGCTTTCTTT. The chain links TRBV15 to TRBJ1-1; no firm D call. V was clipped by 0 bases and J by 5 bases, with 4 bases between them. Germline V gives CDR1 LNHNV, CDR2 YYDKDF (reference sequence). CDR3 length equals 12 residues.

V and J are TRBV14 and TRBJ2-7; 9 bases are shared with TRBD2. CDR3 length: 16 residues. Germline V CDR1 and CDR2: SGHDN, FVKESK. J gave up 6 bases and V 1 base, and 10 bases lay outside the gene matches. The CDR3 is CASSQVVLAGFIEQYF. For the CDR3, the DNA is TGTGCCAGCAGCCAAGTAGTGCTAGCGGGATTCATCGAGCAGTACTTC.

CDR3 loop: CASSGVDVNTEAFF. The CDR3 DNA is TGCGCCAGCAGTGGAGTGGATGTGAACACTGAAGCTTTCTTT. This chain links TRBV10-2 with TRBJ1-1, with D hard to call. The CDR3 extends over 14 amino acids. V lost 4 bases to trimming and J lost 0 bases, with 9 bases between them. Germline lookup yields CDR1 WSHSY and CDR2 SAAADI.

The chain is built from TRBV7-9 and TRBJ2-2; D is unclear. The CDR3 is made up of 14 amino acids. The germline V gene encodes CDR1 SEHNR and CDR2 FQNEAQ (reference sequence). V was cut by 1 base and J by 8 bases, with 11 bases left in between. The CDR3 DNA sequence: TGTGCCAGCAGCTTAGACCTTTTTGGGGGGGAGCTGTTTTTT. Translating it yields CASSLDLFGGELFF. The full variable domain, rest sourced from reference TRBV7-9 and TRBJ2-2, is DTGVSQNPRHKITKRGQNVTFRCDPISEHNRLYWYRQTLGQGPEFLTYFQNEAQLEKSRLLSDRFSAERPKGSFSTLEIQRTEQGDSAMYLCASSLDLFGGELFFGEGSRLTVL.

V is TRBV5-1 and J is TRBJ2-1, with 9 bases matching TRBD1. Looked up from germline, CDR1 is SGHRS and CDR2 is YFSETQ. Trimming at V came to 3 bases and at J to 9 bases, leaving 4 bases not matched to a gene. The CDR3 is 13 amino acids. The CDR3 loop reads CASSSGTGFEQFF. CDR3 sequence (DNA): TGCGCCAGCAGCTCCGGGACAGGGTTTGAGCAGTTCTTC.

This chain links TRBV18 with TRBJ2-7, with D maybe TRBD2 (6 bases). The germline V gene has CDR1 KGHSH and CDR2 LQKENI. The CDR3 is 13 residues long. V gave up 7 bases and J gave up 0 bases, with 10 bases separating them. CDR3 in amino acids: CASYYGGSYEQYF. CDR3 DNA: TGTGCCAGCTATTACGGGGGCTCCTACGAGCAGTACTTC.

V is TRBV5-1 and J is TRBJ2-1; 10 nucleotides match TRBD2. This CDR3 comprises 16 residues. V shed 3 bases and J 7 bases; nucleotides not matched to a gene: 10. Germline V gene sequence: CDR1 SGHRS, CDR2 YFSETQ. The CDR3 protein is CASSYISGRAGNEQFF. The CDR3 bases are TGCGCCAGCAGCTATATAAGCGGGAGGGCCGGGAATGAGCAGTTCTTC.

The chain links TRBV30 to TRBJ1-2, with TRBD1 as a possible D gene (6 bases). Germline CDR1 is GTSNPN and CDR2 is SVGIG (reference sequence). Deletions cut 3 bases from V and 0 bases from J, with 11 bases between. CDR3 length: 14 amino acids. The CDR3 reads CAWRNRDPNYGYTF. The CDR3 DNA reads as TGTGCCTGGAGAAACAGGGACCCTAACTATGGCTACACCTTC.

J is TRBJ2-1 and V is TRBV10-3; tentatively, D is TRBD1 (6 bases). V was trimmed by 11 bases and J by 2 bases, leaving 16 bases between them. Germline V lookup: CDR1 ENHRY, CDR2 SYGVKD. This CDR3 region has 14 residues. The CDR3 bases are TGTGCCTCGGTGGGGGACAAGCCCTACAATGAGCAGTTCTTC. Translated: CASVGDKPYNEQFF.

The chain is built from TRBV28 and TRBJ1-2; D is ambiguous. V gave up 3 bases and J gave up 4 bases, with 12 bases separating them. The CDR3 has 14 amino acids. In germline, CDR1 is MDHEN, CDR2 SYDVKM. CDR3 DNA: TGTGCCAGCAGTTTCCGGAGTTTCAGCTATGGCTACACCTTC. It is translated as CASSFRSFSYGYTF.

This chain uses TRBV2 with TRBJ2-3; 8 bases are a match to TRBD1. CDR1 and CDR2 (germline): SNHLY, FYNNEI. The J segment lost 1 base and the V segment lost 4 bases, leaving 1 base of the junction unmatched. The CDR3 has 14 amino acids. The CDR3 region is CASSVTGGTDTQYF. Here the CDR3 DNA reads TGTGCCAGCAGTGTGACAGGGGGCACAGATACGCAGTATTTT.

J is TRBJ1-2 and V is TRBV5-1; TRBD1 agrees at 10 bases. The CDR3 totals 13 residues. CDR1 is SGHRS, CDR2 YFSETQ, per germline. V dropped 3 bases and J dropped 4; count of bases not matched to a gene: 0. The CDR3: CASSWDRGYGYTF. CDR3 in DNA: TGCGCCAGCAGCTGGGACAGGGGCTATGGCTACACCTTC.

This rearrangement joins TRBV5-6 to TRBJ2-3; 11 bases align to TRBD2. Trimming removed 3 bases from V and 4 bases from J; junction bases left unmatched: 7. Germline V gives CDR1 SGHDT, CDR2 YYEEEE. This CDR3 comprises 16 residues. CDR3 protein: CASSWGDSGRADTQYF. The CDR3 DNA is TGTGCCAGCAGCTGGGGTGATAGCGGGAGGGCAGATACGCAGTATTTT.

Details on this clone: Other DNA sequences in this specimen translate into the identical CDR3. The CDR3 is CASSPTGDTGELFF. The DNA for the CDR3 is TGTGCCAGCTCACCAACAGGGGACACCGGGGAGCTGTTTTTT. V is TRBV18 and J is TRBJ2-2, with 7 nucleotides matching TRBD1. Germline V gene sequence: CDR1 KGHSH, CDR2 LQKENI. The CDR3 spans 14 residues. J lost 3 bases, V lost 2 bases, and 0 bases had no gene match.

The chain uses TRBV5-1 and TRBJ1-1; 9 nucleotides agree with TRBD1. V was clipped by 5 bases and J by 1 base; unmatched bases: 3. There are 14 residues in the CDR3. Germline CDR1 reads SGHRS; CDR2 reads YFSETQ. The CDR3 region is CASRGQGANTEAFF. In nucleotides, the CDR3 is TGCGCCAGCAGGGGACAGGGAGCGAACACTGAAGCTTTCTTT.

The CDR3 DNA is TGCAGCGTTGGGGGGAGGGCCTCGACAGATACGCAGTATTTT. Translated, it gives CSVGGRASTDTQYF. V gene TRBV29-1 combines with J gene TRBJ2-3, with TRBD2 identical over 7 bases. The length of the CDR3 is 14 residues. Germline V lookup: CDR1 SQVTM, CDR2 ANQGSEA. V was clipped by 4 bases and J by 3 bases; unmatched bases: 7.

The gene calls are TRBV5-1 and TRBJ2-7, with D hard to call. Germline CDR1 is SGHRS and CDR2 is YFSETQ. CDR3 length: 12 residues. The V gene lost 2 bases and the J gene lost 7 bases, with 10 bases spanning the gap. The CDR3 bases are TGCGCCAGCAGCTTAGCCCCTTCGGAGCAGTACTTC. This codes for CASSLAPSEQYF.

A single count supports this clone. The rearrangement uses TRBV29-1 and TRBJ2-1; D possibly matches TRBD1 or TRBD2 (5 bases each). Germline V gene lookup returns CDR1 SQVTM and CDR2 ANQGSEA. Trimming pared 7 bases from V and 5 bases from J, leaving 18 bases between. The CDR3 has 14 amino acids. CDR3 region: CSGKGTRPNNEQFF. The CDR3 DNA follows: TGCAGCGGCAAAGGGACCCGCCCTAACAATGAGCAGTTCTTC.